One sample yielded the 26 T cell receptor beta chains listed below, sequenced in a study of early T cells in non-severe SARS-CoV-2 infection. MiXCR was run by TCRdb on the 5' RACE reads, yielding one entry per CDR3 protein. The sample contains roughly 47,000 distinct CDR3 sequences, about 6.5% of which appear only once. The sample here was whole blood, taken at baseline. These receptors came from an adult who was a healthcare worker with PCR-confirmed SARS-CoV-2 infection or an uninfected control (not recorded which).

This rearrangement joins TRBV18 to TRBJ1-2, with D possibly being TRBD1 (6 bases). Germline values: CDR1 KGHSH, CDR2 LQKENI. Trimming took off 0 bases at V and 7 bases at J, with 12 bases between the two ends. The CDR3 totals 14 residues. The CDR3, as DNA: TGTGCCAGCTCACCACCCGGCCACAGGGCTGGCTACACCTTC. Amino acid sequence: CASSPPGHRAGYTF.

The CDR3, as DNA: TGTGCCAGCAGCTTACGGGACACTGAAGCTTTCTTT. Protein product: CASSLRDTEAFF. The V call is TRBV11-1, the J call TRBJ1-1; D gene ambiguous. The CDR3 totals 12 residues. V gave up 2 bases and J gave up 3 bases, with 4 bases separating them. Looked up from germline, CDR1 is SGHAT and CDR2 is FQDESV (reference sequence).

This clonotype was seen repeatedly, ten times or more. The rearrangement joins TRBV5-4 to TRBJ1-2, with 8 bases matching TRBD1. The CDR3 sequence is 14 residues long. In germline, CDR1 is SGHNT, CDR2 YYREEE (reference sequence). V lost 0 bases to trimming and J lost 7 bases; unmatched junction nucleotides: 5. The DNA for the CDR3 is TGTGCCAGCAGCTTGGCGGCAGGGGGCGGTGGCTACACCTTC. Its protein product is CASSLAAGGGGYTF.

This clonotype was detected only a few times. This chain uses TRBV7-9 with TRBJ1-6; 9 positions match TRBD1. The CDR3 contains 14 residues. Trimming took 5 bases from V and 10 from J; bases not matched to a gene: 6. The V gene's germline CDR1 is SEHNR and CDR2 FQNEAQ (reference sequence). The CDR3 nucleotides are TGTGCCAGCAGCAAACCGGGACAGGGATCACCCCTCCACTTT. Translation gives CASSKPGQGSPLHF.

This clonotype was recorded at least ten times. The CDR3 here is CASSQLLRGGDQETQYF. CDR3 nucleotide sequence: TGTGCCAGCAGCCAACTCCTTCGCGGGGGGGACCAAGAGACCCAGTACTTC. The V call is TRBV9, the J call TRBJ2-5; 9 bases match TRBD2. The CDR3 length is 17 residues. Germline assignment: CDR1 SGDLS and CDR2 YYNGEE. With V trimmed by 4 bases and J by 0 bases, 10 bases remained unmatched.

This clonotype was detected ten times or more. CDR3 region: CASSHGQRLRGSPLHF. CDR3 sequence (DNA): TGTGCCAGCAGCCATGGACAAAGGCTGCGTGGCTCACCCCTCCACTTT. This chain joins TRBV3-1 and TRBJ1-6; D is possibly TRBD1 (5 bases). V lost 3 bases, J lost 10 bases, and 19 bases lay in between. This CDR3 is built from 16 residues. CDR1 is LGHDT and CDR2 is YNNKEL in the germline V gene (reference sequence).

This clonotype was picked up many times. V gene TRBV9 combines with J gene TRBJ2-7; TRBD1 agrees at 7 bases. Germline CDR1 and CDR2: SGDLS and YYNGEE. Unmatched junction bases numbered 6, after V lost 3 bases and J lost 0 bases. This CDR3 comprises 15 residues. CDR3 DNA sequence: TGTGCCAGCAGCGCAACGACAGGGACCTCCTACGAGCAGTACTTC. Protein product: CASSATTGTSYEQYF.

In its sample, this clonotype was seen many times. The rearrangement joins TRBV5-5 to TRBJ1-1; tentative D call: TRBD1 (6 bases). Germline CDR1 reads SGHKS; CDR2 reads YYEKEE (reference sequence). The CDR3 has 16 residues. V was trimmed by 0 bases and J by 2 bases, leaving 14 bases between them. The CDR3 DNA sequence: TGTGCCAGCAGCTTGGTTTTTTCAGGGGTAAACACTGAAGCTTTCTTT. Encoded protein: CASSLVFSGVNTEAFF.

This clonotype was counted a few times. The chain couples TRBV7-2 to TRBJ2-1; D gene unclear. Trimming shortened V by 5 bases and J by 6 bases, and 8 bases separated the two germline ends. There are 12 residues in the CDR3. Germline V gene data show CDR1 as SGHTA and CDR2 as FQGNSA. DNA for the CDR3: TGTGCCAGCAGCACCACGTTCAATGAGCAGTTCTTC. Translation gives CASSTTFNEQFF.

This clonotype was seen at least ten times. V gene TRBV4-3 combines with J gene TRBJ2-7, with a possible D match to TRBD2 (5 bases). The germline V and J ends were trimmed by 0 bases and 5 bases, with 17 bases remaining between them. The germline CDR1 and CDR2 sequences are LGHNA and YSLEER. This CDR3 is built from 16 residues. CDR3 residues: CASSQDRFLEGNEQYF. For the CDR3, the DNA is TGCGCCAGCAGCCAAGATCGGTTCCTAGAGGGCAACGAGCAGTACTTC.

The sample holds many counts of this clonotype. The rearrangement links TRBV28 to TRBJ1-5; D is unresolved. The ends were cut back, 5 bases at V and 6 bases at J, with 14 bases in the middle. The CDR3 has 14 residues. Germline CDR1 reads MDHEN; CDR2 reads SYDVKM. The CDR3 coding sequence is TGTGCCAGCAGTCCTTACGGCCTGGTTCAGCCCCAGCATTTT. Its translation is CASSPYGLVQPQHF.

This sequence joins TRBV3-1 and TRBJ2-1; the D is unclear. CDR3 length: 14 residues. Germline assignment: CDR1 LGHDT and CDR2 YNNKEL (reference sequence). Trimming shortened V by 0 bases and J by 7 bases, and 10 bases separated the two germline ends. CDR3 coding DNA: TGTGCCAGCAGCCAAGATGGGGTTAGGAATGAGCAGTTCTTC. Amino acid sequence: CASSQDGVRNEQFF.

This clonotype was seen ten or more times. This rearrangement joins TRBV29-1 to TRBJ1-6, with unresolved D. CDR3 length equals 10 residues. Looked up from germline, CDR1 is SQVTM and CDR2 is ANQGSEA. Trimming took off 7 bases at V and 10 bases at J, with 8 bases between the two ends. Here the CDR3 DNA reads TGCAGCGCCGGAGGATCACCCCTCCACTTT. It encodes CSAGGSPLHF. Full variable domain (missing parts from reference TRBV29-1 and TRBJ1-6): SAVISQKPSRDICQRGTSLTIQCQVDSQVTMMFWYRQQPGQSLTLIATANQGSEATYESGFVIDKFPISRPNLTFSTLTVSNMSPEDSSIYLCSAGGSPLHFGNGTRLTVT.

V and J are TRBV7-6 and TRBJ2-6, with D uncertain. This CDR3 has 16 amino acids. Germline values: CDR1 SGHVS, CDR2 FNYEAQ. Trimming cost V 1 base and J 0 bases, with 7 bases left between them. The CDR3: CASSLGQNSGANVLTF. CDR3 in DNA: TGTGCCAGCAGCTTAGGTCAGAACTCTGGGGCCAACGTCCTGACTTTC.

The chain employs TRBV20-1 and TRBJ2-7, with a tentative D call TRBD1 (5 bases). The CDR3 is 15 amino acids. The germline gives CDR1 DFQATT, CDR2 SNEGSKA (reference sequence). The V end lost 3 bases, the J end lost 0 bases, and 15 bases lay between the germline ends. As DNA, the CDR3 is TGCAGTGCTAGGGTCGGGCAGGGCGGCTCCTACGAGCAGTACTTC. Protein: CSARVGQGGSYEQYF.

This clonotype has at least ten counts. This rearrangement joins TRBV4-1 to TRBJ2-3, with D maybe TRBD2 (5 bases). The CDR3 is 18 amino acids. V shed 0 bases and J shed 2 bases, with 18 bases lying between them. The germline gives CDR1 MGHRA, CDR2 YSYEKL. DNA of the CDR3: TGCGCCAGCAGCCAAGAAGGCACTAGACTCTCTAACACAGATACGCAGTATTTT. As protein: CASSQEGTRLSNTDTQYF.

This clonotype was counted ten times or more. The chain uses TRBV29-1 and TRBJ2-5; 8 positions agree with TRBD2. The CDR3 extends over 14 amino acids. Germline CDR1 SQVTM, CDR2 ANQGSEA. V lost 4 bases and J lost 1; bases outside the gene matches: 5. In DNA form, the CDR3 reads TGCAGCGTTGCTCCGGGGGGGCGCCAAGAGACCCAGTACTTC. This encodes CSVAPGGRQETQYF.

This clonotype came up a few times. This chain uses TRBV7-9 with TRBJ2-2; the D call may be TRBD1 or TRBD2 (5 bases each). Germline CDR1 SEHNR, CDR2 FQNEAQ (reference sequence). V lost 4 bases and J lost 4, with 13 bases in between. The length of the CDR3 is 15 residues. The CDR3 DNA sequence: TGTGCCAGCAGCTCCGGGGCTGGGTTCACCGGGGAGCTGTTTTTT. This codes for CASSSGAGFTGELFF.

This clonotype was counted only a few times. The chain combines TRBV19 with TRBJ1-5; D gene uncertain. The germline V gene has CDR1 LNHDA and CDR2 SQIVND (reference sequence). This CDR3 spans 12 amino acids. V was trimmed by 0 bases and J by 4 bases, leaving 1 base between them. The DNA of the CDR3 is TGTGCCAGTAGTATAGAAAATCAGCCCCAGCATTTT. It encodes CASSIENQPQHF.

This chain uses TRBV5-1 with TRBJ2-3; 9 positions agree with TRBD1. Germline CDR1 SGHRS, CDR2 YFSETQ. V lost 0 bases to trimming and J lost 0 bases; unmatched junction nucleotides: 5. The CDR3 contains 17 residues. CDR3 protein: CASSLEGQGTSTDTQYF. The CDR3 DNA sequence: TGCGCCAGCAGCTTGGAAGGACAGGGGACGAGCACAGATACGCAGTATTTT.

The V and J genes are TRBV9 and TRBJ2-3; D gene uncertain. Germline CDR1 is SGDLS and CDR2 is YYNGEE. The CDR3 is 13 amino acids. Trimming took 4 bases from V and 6 from J, leaving 12 bases between them. CDR3 sequence reads: CASSSTIMDTQYF. The CDR3 DNA sequence: TGTGCCAGCAGCTCGACGATAATGGATACGCAGTATTTT.

This clonotype appeared a few times. The chain links TRBV7-9 to TRBJ2-3; the match to TRBD1 covers 7 bases. The CDR3 has 13 residues. V dropped 6 bases and J dropped 3; count of bases not matched to a gene: 3. Germline V gene sequence: CDR1 SEHNR, CDR2 FQNEAQ (reference sequence). The CDR3 coding sequence is TGTGCCAGCAGGGGGACAGCTACAGATACGCAGTATTTT. Amino acid sequence: CASRGTATDTQYF.

Points on this clonotype: Possible read error: a much larger clone is one base away. Here the CDR3 DNA reads TGTGCCAGCAGCATTACTAGCGCCACCGTTTACATTGAGCAGTTCTTC. Translation gives CASSITSATVYIEQFF. V is TRBV5-4 and J is TRBJ2-1, with 7 bases aligning to TRBD2. Germline V lookup: CDR1 SGHNT, CDR2 YYREEE (reference sequence). The CDR3 extends over 16 amino acids.

This clonotype was seen once. Being one base from a much bigger clone, this may be a read error. V gene TRBV6-5 combines with J gene TRBJ2-7, with D unresolved. This CDR3 is built from 14 residues. From germline, CDR1 is MNHEY and CDR2 SVGAGI. In nucleotides, the CDR3 is TGTACCAGCACCCCGTCGTTTCGCTCCTACGAGCAGTACTTC. This sequence encodes CTSTPSFRSYEQYF.

The chain couples TRBV10-3 to TRBJ2-3; D not certain. Trimming took off 2 bases at V and 8 bases at J, with 5 bases between the two ends. The CDR3 is made up of 11 amino acids. Germline V gene lookup returns CDR1 ENHRY and CDR2 SYGVKD. DNA for the CDR3: TGTGCCATCAGTGAGGAAGGTACGCAGTATTTT. It translates to CAISEEGTQYF.

In this sample, this clonotype turned up many times. V gene TRBV11-2 combines with J gene TRBJ1-1; D is unresolved. V was shortened by 0 bases and J by 8 bases, with 10 bases between the two germline ends. The CDR3 sequence is 13 residues long. Germline V CDR1 and CDR2: SGHAT, FQNNGV. Written as DNA, the CDR3 is TGTGCCAGCAGCTTAGAACAACCAACCGAAGCTTTCTTT. Its translation: CASSLEQPTEAFF.